These 25 T cell receptor beta chains came from one sample sequenced in a study of CD8+ T cells in alopecia areata. Documented treatment: oral pan-JAK inhibitor, 5-10 mg twice daily. Isolated RNA was reverse transcribed into cDNA used as the sequencing template. This table comes from immunoSEQ multiplex PCR, and its TCRdb copy is limited to in-frame clones, with some not included. This sample carries approximately 140,000 clones, 85% to 90% of them seen once, and the ten largest clones take approximately 13%. The sample consisted of CD8+ T cells sorted from blood, taken at week 4, from a patient treated with tofacitinib. The origin of the receptors is a human donor with alopecia areata.

The rearrangement links TRBV29-1 to TRBJ2-2, with 8 bases lining up with TRBD1. V shed 6 bases, J shed 4 bases, and the junction held 7 bases outside the gene matches. Germline CDR1 reads SQVTM; CDR2 reads ANQGSEA. CDR3 length: 14 amino acids. CDR3 loop: CSVRTGQPTGELFF. The CDR3 coding sequence is TGCAGCGTAAGGACAGGGCAACCCACCGGGGAGCTGTTTTTT.

This chain connects TRBV29-1 to TRBJ2-3; D unresolved. V was trimmed by 0 bases and J by 0 bases, leaving 7 bases between them. From germline, CDR1 is SQVTM and CDR2 ANQGSEA. The CDR3 extends over 14 amino acids. CDR3 sequence: CSVEDLPSTDTQYF. The DNA of the CDR3 is TGCAGCGTTGAAGATCTTCCGAGCACAGATACGCAGTATTTT.

This chain links TRBV7-9 with TRBJ1-2; a weak D match, TRBD1 (5 bases). The germline V and J ends were trimmed by 1 base and 4 bases, with 10 bases remaining between them. The germline V gene has CDR1 SEHNR and CDR2 FQNEAQ (reference sequence). CDR3 size: 14 residues. The CDR3 DNA reads as TGTGCCAGCAGCTTAGAGGGACTCCCCTATGGCTACACCTTC. Translation: CASSLEGLPYGYTF.

This clone was seen only once. This sample includes further DNA sequences coding for the same CDR3. The chain links TRBV6-5 to TRBJ2-7, with TRBD1 identical over 9 bases. Germline lookup yields CDR1 MNHEY and CDR2 SVGAGI. V lost 2 bases and J lost 1; bases outside the gene matches: 0. The CDR3 is 14 amino acids. The DNA of the CDR3 is TGTGCCAGCAGTTACGGACAGGGGTCCTACGAGCAGTACTTC. It translates to CASSYGQGSYEQYF.

V gene TRBV11-2 combines with J gene TRBJ2-2, with 7 nucleotides matching TRBD1. The trim removed 5 bases at V and 5 bases at J, leaving 11 bases unmatched. This CDR3 has 16 residues. Germline loops: CDR1 SGHAT, CDR2 FQNNGV. CDR3 region: CASSDLNRGRTGELFF. CDR3 DNA: TGTGCCAGCAGCGACCTAAACAGGGGTCGGACCGGGGAGCTGTTTTTT.

The chain is built from TRBV7-9 and TRBJ2-1; D is unclear. Trimming pared 1 base from V and 8 bases from J, leaving 15 bases between. The germline gives CDR1 SEHNR, CDR2 FQNEAQ (reference sequence). The length of the CDR3 is 15 residues. The CDR3 bases are TGTGCCAGCAGCTTAGGTATAGGGTTGTATGATGAGCAGTTCTTC. Translated, it gives CASSLGIGLYDEQFF.

J is TRBJ2-1 and V is TRBV2; possibly TRBD1 for D (5 bases). Germline V gene data show CDR1 as SNHLY and CDR2 as FYNNEI. Trimming left V 5 bases short and J 0 bases short, with 11 bases between. The CDR3 sequence is 15 residues long. The CDR3 DNA reads TGTGCCAGCAGTACAGGCAAATACTCCTACAATGAGCAGTTCTTC. Translating it yields CASSTGKYSYNEQFF.

The J gene is TRBJ2-7, the V gene TRBV25-1; D might be TRBD1 or TRBD2, each matching 5 bases. CDR3 length: 12 residues. The germline V gene encodes CDR1 MGHDK and CDR2 SYGVNS. Trimming shortened V by 7 bases and J by 4 bases, and 11 bases separated the two germline ends. The CDR3 nucleotides are TGTGCCAGCAAGGGACCGGCTTACGAGCAGTACTTC. It is translated as CASKGPAYEQYF.

The genes are TRBV9 and TRBJ1-1; TRBD1 aligns across 7 bases. CDR3 length: 12 residues. The germline V gene encodes CDR1 SGDLS and CDR2 YYNGEE. J lost 8 bases, V lost 3 bases, and 4 bases had no gene match. The CDR3 bases are TGTGCCAGCAGCGCTACAGGGGACGAAGCTTTCTTT. Translated, it gives CASSATGDEAFF.

In this sample, this clone turned up once. The V call is TRBV6-5, the J call TRBJ2-1; perhaps TRBD1 as D (6 bases). The germline V and J ends were trimmed by 2 bases and 8 bases, with 16 bases remaining between them. In germline, CDR1 is MNHEY, CDR2 SVGAGI. The CDR3 length is 15 residues. The CDR3 DNA reads as TGTGCCAGCAGTTACCTGCCAGGGGCGCGGGATGAGCAGTTCTTC. It encodes CASSYLPGARDEQFF.

The V gene is TRBV27, the J gene TRBJ2-5; 7 nucleotides match TRBD2. V shed 8 bases and J 1 base; nucleotides not matched to a gene: 10. The germline V gene encodes CDR1 MNHEY and CDR2 SMNVEV (reference sequence). The CDR3 has 15 residues. CDR3 coding DNA: TGTGCCAGCGTCCCGACGAGCGGGGTCCAAGAGACCCAGTACTTC. Translation gives CASVPTSGVQETQYF.

This chain uses TRBV15 with TRBJ2-3; possible D gene TRBD2, 6 bases. The CDR3 runs to 16 residues. The germline gives CDR1 LNHNV, CDR2 YYDKDF (reference sequence). V lost 0 bases and J 2 bases, leaving 12 bases between the germline ends. As DNA, the CDR3 is TGTGCCACCAGCAGAGATCATAGCGGAGTCACAGATACGCAGTATTTT. Translating it yields CATSRDHSGVTDTQYF.

The chain employs TRBV18 and TRBJ2-3; D might be TRBD1 (6 bases). Germline CDR1 is KGHSH and CDR2 is LQKENI. The CDR3 sequence is 14 residues long. V was cut by 3 bases and J by 6 bases, with 13 bases left in between. The CDR3 protein is CASSPPQGTDTQYF. The CDR3 DNA reads as TGTGCCAGCTCACCGCCGCAGGGGACGGATACGCAGTATTTT.

V is TRBV15 and J is TRBJ2-1; possible D gene TRBD2, 5 bases. This CDR3 has 11 residues. V dropped 9 bases and J dropped 6 bases, with 9 bases sitting between them. The germline V gene encodes CDR1 LNHNV and CDR2 YYDKDF (reference sequence). The CDR3 nucleotides read TGTGCCACGGGCACTAGCAATGAGCAGTTCTTC. As protein: CATGTSNEQFF.

The rearrangement joins TRBV7-8 to TRBJ2-5, with 8 bases identical to TRBD2. Germline CDR1 reads SGHVS; CDR2 reads FQNEAQ. CDR3 length: 14 residues. V lost 5 bases, J lost 2 bases, and 4 bases stayed unmatched. CDR3 in amino acids: CASSPIAGQETQYF. The CDR3, as DNA: TGTGCCAGCAGCCCAATAGCGGGGCAAGAGACCCAGTACTTC. Looking up the rest from reference TRBV7-8 and TRBJ2-5 gives the full variable domain: GAGVSQSPRYKVAKRGQDVALRCDPISGHVSLFWYQQALGQGPEFLTYFQNEAQLDKSGLPSDRFFAERPEGSVSTLKIQRTQQEDSAVYLCASSPIAGQETQYFGPGTRLLVL.

The chain carries TRBV6-1 and TRBJ2-7, with 8 bases that match TRBD2. CDR3 size: 15 residues. Germline V CDR1 and CDR2: MNHNS, SASEGT. V lost 5 bases and J lost 4; bases outside the gene matches: 10. The CDR3 protein is CASSPITSGGYEQYF. The CDR3 nucleotides are TGTGCCAGCAGTCCGATTACTAGCGGTGGATACGAGCAGTACTTC.

This rearrangement joins TRBV30 to TRBJ2-1; D uncertain. The CDR3 consists of 13 residues. CDR1 and CDR2 (germline): GTSNPN, SVGIG (reference sequence). Trimming cost V 4 bases and J 2 bases, with 9 bases left between them. CDR3 residues: CAWTPGPYNEQFF. In nucleotides, the CDR3 is TGTGCCTGGACCCCCGGGCCCTACAATGAGCAGTTCTTC.

V and J are TRBV29-1 and TRBJ2-1; D not resolved. The CDR3 loop spans 13 amino acids. Germline values: CDR1 SQVTM, CDR2 ANQGSEA. With 1 base removed from V and 6 bases from J, the gap between germline ends came to 10 bases. The CDR3 nucleotides are TGCAGCGTTGAAGGGTCTTCAGTCAATGAGCAGTTCTTC. Translation gives CSVEGSSVNEQFF.

The rearrangement joins TRBV5-6 to TRBJ2-1; the D is unclear. This CDR3 has 16 amino acids. V shed 1 base and J shed 4 bases, with 15 bases lying between them. Germline V lookup: CDR1 SGHDT, CDR2 YYEEEE. In DNA form, the CDR3 reads TGTGCCAGCAGCTTGTGGGTCCAGAGCCAATACAATGAGCAGTTCTTC. Its translation: CASSLWVQSQYNEQFF.

The chain links TRBV6-6 to TRBJ2-5; 13 nucleotides agree with TRBD2. V dropped 5 bases and J dropped 1; count of bases not matched to a gene: 1. From germline, CDR1 is MNHNY and CDR2 SVGAGI (reference sequence). The length of the CDR3 is 15 residues. CDR3 sequence reads: CASSGTSGAQETQYF. CDR3 coding DNA: TGTGCCAGCAGTGGGACTAGCGGGGCCCAAGAGACCCAGTACTTC.

This chain connects TRBV9 to TRBJ2-7, with D possibly being TRBD1 (5 bases). V was shortened by 0 bases and J by 2 bases, with 6 bases between the two germline ends. Germline lookup yields CDR1 SGDLS and CDR2 YYNGEE. This CDR3 region has 13 residues. The chain's CDR3 is CASSVATAYEQYF. The CDR3 nucleotides read TGTGCCAGCAGCGTAGCGACAGCCTACGAGCAGTACTTC.

The chain joins TRBV6-1 to TRBJ2-7; 11 bases line up with TRBD1. This CDR3 has 14 amino acids. Germline CDR1 MNHNS, CDR2 SASEGT. V trimming: 10 bases; J trimming: 3 bases; junction bases outside the gene matches: 8. The CDR3 is CAINVGTGGYEQYF. Written as DNA, the CDR3 is TGTGCCATCAACGTGGGGACAGGGGGCTACGAGCAGTACTTC.

CDR3 sequence (DNA): TGTGCCAGCAGTTACTCGGTAGCGGGGAGCACAGATACGCAGTATTTT. Translated: CASSYSVAGSTDTQYF. This chain connects TRBV6-5 to TRBJ2-3, with 8 bases identical to TRBD2. The CDR3 length is 16 residues. V trimming: 0 bases; J trimming: 0 bases; junction bases outside the gene matches: 2. Germline V lookup: CDR1 MNHEY, CDR2 SVGAGI.

This clone appeared once. The chain links TRBV29-1 to TRBJ1-5; no clear D. The V gene's germline CDR1 is SQVTM and CDR2 ANQGSEA. Trimming pared 4 bases from V and 6 bases from J, leaving 13 bases between. CDR3 size: 13 residues. The CDR3 reads CSVAEGRGQPQHF. The CDR3, as DNA: TGCAGCGTTGCAGAAGGGCGAGGTCAGCCCCAGCATTTT.

J is TRBJ2-6 and V is TRBV9; TRBD2 is a possible D gene (7 bases). CDR3 length equals 16 residues. Trimming pared 0 bases from V and 7 bases from J, leaving 14 bases between. CDR1 is SGDLS and CDR2 is YYNGEE in the germline V gene. This CDR3 is CASSVVGGLGANVLTF. The CDR3 region has the DNA TGTGCCAGCAGCGTAGTGGGGGGGCTTGGAGCCAACGTCCTGACTTTC. Full variable domain (outside the CDR3, taken from reference TRBV9 and TRBJ2-6): DSGVTQTPKHLITATGQRVTLRCSPRSGDLSVYWYQQSLDQGLQFLIQYYNGEERAKGNILERFSAQQFPDLHSELNLSSLELGDSALYFCASSVVGGLGANVLTFGAGSRLTVL.